The rows below give T cell receptor beta chains drawn from one sample of a study of shared clonotypes between healthy human individuals. Measured with immunoSEQ multiplex PCR; TCRdb has only the in-frame clones, and not every one. The sample contains more than 900,000 clones, roughly 74% of which appear only once. Input material: memory CD4+ T cells from PBMCs. Receptors originate from a young man in good health. Some clones in this sample may be carry-over from other donors' samples. Each CDR3 is given with its conserved first and last residue. The order of the fields is V gene, J gene, CDR3 protein.

TRBV4-3	TRBJ2-3	CASSQDGGSGRSTDTQYF
TRBV5-1	TRBJ2-2	CASSLLVGDTGELFF
TRBV5-1	TRBJ1-1	CASSQGGQAGTKNTEAFF
TRBV5-6	TRBJ2-7	CASRRLAGDHSYEQYF
TRBV27	TRBJ2-7	CASSRASGSVHEQYF
TRBV29-1	TRBJ2-1	CSVDGFSNEQFF
TRBV6-6	TRBJ2-3	CASSAGAADTQYF
TRBV6-6	TRBJ2-1	CASSREGQYGEQFF
TRBV4-3	TRBJ1-2	CASSQDRSNYGYTF
TRBV9	TRBJ2-2	CASQREVVGTGELFF
TRBV6-5	TRBJ1-4	CASTLQGTNEKLFF
TRBV5-4	TRBJ2-2	CASSKRIDTGELFF
TRBV6-1	TRBJ1-5	CASSPLVSSNQPQHF
TRBV7-6	TRBJ2-5	CASSLGLNQETQYF
TRBV6-5	TRBJ1-2	CASSSARGYTF
TRBV11-3	TRBJ2-7	CASSESGNSYEQYF
TRBV28	TRBJ1-2	CASRRGQGDRGYTF
TRBV6-1	TRBJ1-1	CASSDPREGFTEAFF
TRBV21-1	TRBJ2-7	CASSKVSAESSYEQYF
TRBV6-5	TRBJ2-7	CASSLTGVNEQYF
TRBV7-3	TRBJ2-5	CASSPGQGETQYF
TRBV2	TRBJ2-5	CASSEQGFTQETQYF
TRBV2	TRBJ2-1	CASGGGAASYNEQFF
TRBV7-9	TRBJ2-1	CASSLVAANYNEQFF
TRBV27	TRBJ2-7	CASSFMARPGSGARPYEQYF
TRBV27	TRBJ1-5	CASSLGGGGQPQHF
TRBV7-3	TRBJ2-1	CASSETRGDLSYNEQFF
TRBV11-2	TRBJ2-2	CALPDRADGELFF
TRBV6-4	TRBJ1-2	CASSERGYTF
TRBV4-2	TRBJ1-3	CASSQDWVHSGNTIYF
TRBV11-3	TRBJ2-1	CASSLSGRPNNEQFF
TRBV25-1	TRBJ2-5	CASSEYRGDQETQYF
TRBV18	TRBJ2-1	CASSPPGQGTGEQFF
TRBV28	TRBJ1-5	CASSLWQGSANQPQHF
TRBV10-3	TRBJ2-2	CAATSASGVNTGELFF
TRBV7-8	TRBJ2-6	CASSYQPGTGGAGANVLTF
TRBV27	TRBJ1-5	CASSQDNFYQPQHF
TRBV7-9	TRBJ2-4	CASSLAAGAGNIQYF
TRBV14	TRBJ1-4	CASSQRFNEKLFF
TRBV6-5	TRBJ2-7	CASSYLGGSYEQYF
TRBV5-1	TRBJ2-7	CASSLGGANEQYF
TRBV19	TRBJ1-5	CASSIWAGNQPQHF
TRBV7-9	TRBJ1-3	CASSPIGSGNTIYF
TRBV28	TRBJ1-2	CASRRGLYYGYTF
TRBV6-1	TRBJ2-4	CASSDSGLASIQYF
TRBV6-6	TRBJ2-2	CATRDRGSNTGELFF
TRBV13	TRBJ2-7	CASLSTGGYEQYF
TRBV2	TRBJ1-3	CASRLQGALGNTIYF
TRBV9	TRBJ2-5	CASSLSLAQEETQYF
TRBV2	TRBJ1-5	CASSLTGTEYNQPQHF
TRBV13	TRBJ2-1	CATFRAGGRRSYNEQFF
TRBV10-1	TRBJ2-1	CASTPAGANEQFF
TRBV5-4	TRBJ1-1	CASSLPTVENTEAFF
TRBV13	TRBJ1-1	CASSSQFRGRAGTEAFF
TRBV5-6	TRBJ2-3	CASSFRAILSTDTQYF